A single sample is the source of the 7 T cell receptor beta chains below, sequenced in a study of cytomegalovirus exposure and HLA in healthy donors. In the PCR, 60 Vbeta and 13 Jbeta primers were used. Here immunoSEQ multiplex PCR was the method, and the copy in TCRdb shows in-frame clones only, minus some. The table has 80,000 or so clones, roughly 64% seen once. Material: PBMCs. Receptor source: a man younger than 45 in good health and CMV-seropositive.

This clone turned up a few times. This sequence joins TRBV5-1 and TRBJ1-2; D unclear. With 8 bases removed from V and 2 bases from J, the gap between germline ends came to 16 bases. This CDR3 contains 14 residues. Germline V gene data show CDR1 as SGHRS and CDR2 as YFSETQ. As DNA, the CDR3 is TGCGCCAGAGAGCCTTTCAGACTAAACTATGGCTACACCTTC. Its translation is CAREPFRLNYGYTF.

This clone was seen once. The same CDR3 arises from other DNA sequences in this sample as well. The chain recombines TRBV2 with TRBJ1-1, with 7 bases lining up with TRBD1. Germline V CDR1 and CDR2: SNHLY, FYNNEI. The junction had 1 base not matched to a gene; V was cut back by 4 bases and J by 2 bases. CDR3 length equals 13 residues. The CDR3 reads CASSGQGNTEAFF. Written as DNA, the CDR3 is TGTGCCAGCAGTGGACAGGGTAACACTGAAGCTTTCTTT.

The chain combines TRBV19 with TRBJ1-2; weak D call: TRBD1 (6 bases). Germline lookup yields CDR1 LNHDA and CDR2 SQIVND (reference sequence). This CDR3 has 20 amino acids. V was trimmed by 10 bases and J by 4 bases, leaving 37 bases between them. CDR3 sequence: CATNPHVVGQQAFTLYGYTF. Written as DNA, the CDR3 is TGTGCCACCAATCCCCATGTCGTCGGACAGCAGGCATTTACACTCTATGGCTACACCTTC.

This chain joins TRBV6-6 and TRBJ2-7, with D possibly matching TRBD1 (5 bases). The CDR3 extends over 13 amino acids. Deletions cut 4 bases from V and 1 base from J, with 8 bases between. CDR1 is MNHNY, CDR2 SVGAGI, per germline (reference sequence). This chain's CDR3 is CASSFRQSYEQYF. CDR3 DNA sequence: TGTGCCAGCAGTTTCAGACAGTCCTACGAGCAGTACTTC.

The CDR3 DNA follows: TGTGCCAGCAGCTTACAGCACATGAACACTGAAGCTTTCTTT. This gives the protein CASSLQHMNTEAFF. The chain carries TRBV9 and TRBJ1-1; D not resolved. The CDR3 has 14 amino acids. V lost 4 bases, J lost 0 bases, and 10 bases lay in between. Germline V gene sequence: CDR1 SGDLS, CDR2 YYNGEE.

This chain links TRBV5-6 with TRBJ2-7, with D possibly matching TRBD1 (6 bases). With 0 bases removed from V and 2 bases from J, the gap between germline ends came to 9 bases. The germline V gene has CDR1 SGHDT and CDR2 YYEEEE. The CDR3 spans 14 residues. The CDR3 DNA is TGTGCCAGCAGCTTGGGACAGGCAGCCTACGAGCAGTACTTC. This gives the protein CASSLGQAAYEQYF.

V is TRBV7-9 and J is TRBJ2-3, with D possibly matching TRBD1 (6 bases). V lost 7 bases, J lost 2 bases, and 19 bases lay in between. There are 16 residues in the CDR3. Germline V gene sequence: CDR1 SEHNR, CDR2 FQNEAQ (reference sequence). The CDR3 region has the DNA TGTGCCAGCATCTCGAAGATTGGGGGCACCACAGATACGCAGTATTTT. Amino acids: CASISKIGGTTDTQYF.